This T cell receptor beta chain is drawn from a study of post-analysis software for immune sequencing data. Unique molecular identifiers featured in each of the TCR beta cDNA libraries. TCRdb ran MiXCR on the PCR reads and lists one entry per CDR3 protein. The sample holds about 810,000 distinct CDR3 sequences, roughly 50% seen once. This clonotype was seen more than once but under ten times. Antigen: not known. Findings and caveats of the study: Patients used about five TRBV segments, including TRBV5-6, TRBV5-1 and TRBV20-1, more often than controls. Multiple sclerosis was associated with a significant reduction in normalized Chao1 diversity relative to controls.

V was shortened by 4 bases and J by 1 base, with 13 bases between the two germline ends. The length of the CDR3 is 15 residues. From germline, CDR1 is SGHVS and CDR2 FNYEAQ. The receptor's source is a girl aged 5-17 years with multiple sclerosis. Sequencing input: blood. The J gene is TRBJ2-5, the V gene TRBV7-6; D remains unclear. CDR3 loop: CASSSLGRAQETQYF. CDR3 DNA sequence: TGTGCCAGCAGCTCCCTGGGAAGGGCCCAAGAGACCCAGTACTTC. The full variable domain, its missing parts supplied by reference TRBV7-6 and TRBJ2-5, is GAGVSQSPRYKVTKRGQDVALRCDPISGHVSLYWYRQALGQGPEFLTYFNYEAQQDKSGLPNDRFSAERPEGSISTLTIQRTEQRDSAMYRCASSSLGRAQETQYFGPGTRLLVL.